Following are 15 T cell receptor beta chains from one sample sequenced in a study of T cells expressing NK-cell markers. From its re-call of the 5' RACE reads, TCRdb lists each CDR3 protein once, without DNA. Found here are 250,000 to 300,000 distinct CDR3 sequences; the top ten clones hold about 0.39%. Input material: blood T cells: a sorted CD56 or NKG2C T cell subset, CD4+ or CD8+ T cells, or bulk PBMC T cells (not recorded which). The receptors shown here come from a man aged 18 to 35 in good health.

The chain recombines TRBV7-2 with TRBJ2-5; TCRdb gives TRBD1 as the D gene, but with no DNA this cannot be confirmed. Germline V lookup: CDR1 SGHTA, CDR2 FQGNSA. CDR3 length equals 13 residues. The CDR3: CASSLGGRETQYF.

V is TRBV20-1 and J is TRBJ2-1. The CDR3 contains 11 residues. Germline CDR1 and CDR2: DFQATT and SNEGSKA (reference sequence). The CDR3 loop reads CSAKPTTEQFF.

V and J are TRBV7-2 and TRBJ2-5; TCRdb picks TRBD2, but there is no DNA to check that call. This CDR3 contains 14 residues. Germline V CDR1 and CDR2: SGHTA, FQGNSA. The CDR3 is CASSLGGIGETQYF.

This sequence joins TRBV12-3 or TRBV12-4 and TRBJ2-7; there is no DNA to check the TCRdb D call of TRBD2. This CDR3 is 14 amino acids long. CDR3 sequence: CASSREGILHEQYF.

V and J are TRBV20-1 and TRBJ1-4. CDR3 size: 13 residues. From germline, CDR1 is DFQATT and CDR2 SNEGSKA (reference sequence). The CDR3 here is CSASGGRAEKLFF.

CDR3 in amino acids: CASSQSANYGYTF. V usage is TRBV3-1 and J usage is TRBJ1-2. Germline V gene lookup returns CDR1 LGHDT and CDR2 YNNKEL (reference sequence). The CDR3 loop spans 13 amino acids.

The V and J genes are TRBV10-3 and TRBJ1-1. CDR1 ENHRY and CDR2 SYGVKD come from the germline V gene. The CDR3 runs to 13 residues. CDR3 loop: CAISEERDREAFF.

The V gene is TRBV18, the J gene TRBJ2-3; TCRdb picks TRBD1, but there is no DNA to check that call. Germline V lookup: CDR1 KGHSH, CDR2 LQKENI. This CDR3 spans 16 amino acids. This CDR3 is CASSPPNPGASDTQYF.

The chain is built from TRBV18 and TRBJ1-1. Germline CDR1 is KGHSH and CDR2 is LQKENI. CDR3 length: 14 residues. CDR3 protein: CASSPLAENTEAFF.

Here the CDR3 reads CASRPITGVAKNIQYF. V and J are TRBV27 and TRBJ2-4. This CDR3 region has 16 residues. Germline assignment: CDR1 MNHEY and CDR2 SMNVEV (reference sequence).

CDR3 sequence reads: CSAFGGTGGRTDTQYF. The J gene is TRBJ2-3, the V gene TRBV29-1; with no DNA, the TCRdb D assignment of TRBD1 cannot be verified. In germline, CDR1 is SQVTM, CDR2 ANQGSEA. The CDR3 covers 16 residues.

The CDR3 region is CASSPGQINEQFF. This chain links TRBV7-3 with TRBJ2-1; there is no DNA to check the TCRdb D call of TRBD1. This CDR3 is built from 13 residues. Per the germline V gene, CDR1 is SGHTA and CDR2 is FQGTGA.

This CDR3 is CASSLRGPGGQPQHF. The V call is TRBV28, the J call TRBJ1-5; TCRdb reports TRBD1, a call that lacks DNA to check it against. The CDR3 is 15 amino acids. The germline CDR1 and CDR2 sequences are MDHEN and SYDVKM.

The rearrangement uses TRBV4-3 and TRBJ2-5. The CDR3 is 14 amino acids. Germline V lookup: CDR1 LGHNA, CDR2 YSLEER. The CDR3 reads CASSQDRTSVAQYF.

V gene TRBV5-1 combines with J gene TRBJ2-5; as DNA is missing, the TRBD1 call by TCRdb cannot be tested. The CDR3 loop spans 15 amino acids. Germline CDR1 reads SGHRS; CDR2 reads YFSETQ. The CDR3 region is CASSLEVGQGETQYF.